Listed here are 18 T cell receptor beta chains from one sample, sequenced in a study of shared clonotypes between healthy human individuals. Libraries were prepared by immunoSEQ multiplex PCR; TCRdb keeps only in-frame clonotypes and omits some of them. The data contain about 490,000 clones, over 65% of them singletons. The sequenced sample was PBMCs. These TCRs come from a middle-aged woman in good health. Some clones in this sample may be carry-over from other donors' samples.

The chain joins TRBV7-9 to TRBJ2-5; weak D call: TRBD1 (6 bases). The germline CDR1 and CDR2 sequences are SEHNR and FQNEAQ (reference sequence). V lost 3 bases, J lost 4 bases, and 12 bases lay in between. CDR3 length: 14 amino acids. In nucleotides, the CDR3 is TGTGCCAGCAGCTTCCAGGGGCCTGGAGAGACCCAGTACTTC. Amino acids: CASSFQGPGETQYF.

The chain uses TRBV9 and TRBJ2-1; 9 bases are a match to TRBD2. The germline V gene has CDR1 SGDLS and CDR2 YYNGEE. V shed 0 bases, J shed 8 bases, and the junction held 9 bases outside the gene matches. This CDR3 region has 16 residues. In DNA, the CDR3 is TGTGCCAGCAGCGTAGATGGACTAGCGCCCAGCGATGAGCAGTTCTTC. Protein sequence: CASSVDGLAPSDEQFF. Based on the CDR3 plus reference TRBV9 and TRBJ2-1, the full variable domain is DSGVTQTPKHLITATGQRVTLRCSPRSGDLSVYWYQQSLDQGLQFLIQYYNGEERAKGNILERFSAQQFPDLHSELNLSSLELGDSALYFCASSVDGLAPSDEQFFGPGTRLTVL.

The chain joins TRBV15 to TRBJ2-7; 9 nucleotides agree with TRBD1. CDR3 length: 17 residues. The V segment lost 0 bases and the J segment 3 bases; nucleotides outside the gene matches: 9. CDR1 LNHNV and CDR2 YYDKDF come from the germline V gene (reference sequence). CDR3 DNA sequence: TGTGCCACCAGCAGAGAGGCCCTGGCGGGACAGGGCTACGAGCAGTACTTC. Translation: CATSREALAGQGYEQYF.

This clone was counted a few times. The chain is built from TRBV5-1 and TRBJ1-2; D is perhaps TRBD1 (6 bases). Germline CDR1 SGHRS, CDR2 YFSETQ. The V end lost 0 bases, the J end lost 4 bases, and 16 bases lay between the germline ends. The CDR3 loop spans 16 amino acids. This chain's CDR3 is CASSLGPVGAGYGYTF. As DNA, the CDR3 is TGCGCCAGCAGCTTGGGTCCTGTGGGGGCCGGCTATGGCTACACCTTC.

The rearrangement links TRBV29-1 to TRBJ2-1; 9 nucleotides agree with TRBD1. Germline V gene lookup returns CDR1 SQVTM and CDR2 ANQGSEA. The CDR3 totals 15 residues. J was trimmed by 0 bases and V by 7 bases; bases with no gene match: 7. The chain's CDR3 is CSARTGDNSYNEQFF. For the CDR3, the DNA is TGCAGCGCCCGGACAGGGGACAACTCCTACAATGAGCAGTTCTTC.

There are many counts of this clone. The genes are TRBV29-1 and TRBJ2-2; 8 bases map to TRBD1. In germline, CDR1 is SQVTM, CDR2 ANQGSEA. The CDR3 runs to 13 residues. J was trimmed by 4 bases and V by 7 bases; bases with no gene match: 5. In DNA form, the CDR3 reads TGCAGCGCACGGACAGGGTTCACCGGGGAGCTGTTTTTT. Protein: CSARTGFTGELFF.

This clone was observed at least ten times. The CDR3 protein is CASGVAQNYGYTF. The DNA of the CDR3 is TGTGCCAGCGGCGTTGCACAGAACTATGGCTACACCTTC. This chain connects TRBV28 to TRBJ1-2; D is undetermined. Trimming pared 8 bases from V and 2 bases from J, leaving 12 bases between. The CDR3 extends over 13 amino acids. CDR1 and CDR2 from the germline V gene are MDHEN and SYDVKM.

This clone has only a few counts. A much larger clonotype is one base distant, so this may be a read error. Other DNA sequences in this sample translate to the same CDR3. The rearrangement uses TRBV5-5 and TRBJ1-4; the D gene is possibly TRBD1 (6 bases). This CDR3 is built from 14 residues. The V gene's germline CDR1 is SGHKS and CDR2 YYEKEE (reference sequence). CDR3 bases: TGTGCCAGCAGCTCCACAGGGCACAACGAAAAACTGTTTTTC. Translation: CASSSTGHNEKLFF.

This clone was observed a few times. The chain's CDR3 is CAISIGPKETQYF. The CDR3 DNA sequence: TGTGCCATCAGTATAGGACCTAAAGAGACCCAGTACTTC. The rearrangement uses TRBV10-3 and TRBJ2-5, with D unclear. Germline values: CDR1 ENHRY, CDR2 SYGVKD. V lost 5 bases and J lost 3, with 10 bases in between. The CDR3 spans 13 residues.

The chain uses TRBV28 and TRBJ2-7, with D possibly TRBD1 on 6 matching bases. Germline CDR1 MDHEN, CDR2 SYDVKM. Trimming stripped 3 bases from V and 0 bases from J, with 12 bases between. The CDR3 runs 15 residues. CDR3 region: CASSFAGAVSYEQYF. The DNA of the CDR3 is TGTGCCAGCAGTTTCGCAGGGGCGGTCTCCTACGAGCAGTACTTC.

A note on this clone: Other DNA variants within this sample encode the same CDR3. The V call is TRBV11-3, the J call TRBJ1-1, with a possible D match to TRBD1 (5 bases). Deletions cut 5 bases from V and 1 base from J, with 8 bases between. The germline gives CDR1 SGHNT, CDR2 YENEEA. The CDR3 extends over 13 amino acids. The CDR3 spells CASSRDRNTEAFF. DNA of the CDR3: TGTGCCAGCAGCCGCGACAGGAACACTGAAGCTTTCTTT. The full variable domain, rest sourced from reference TRBV11-3 and TRBJ1-1, is EAGVVQSPRYKIIEKKQPVAFWCNPISGHNTLYWYLQNLGQGPELLIRYENEEAVDDSQLPKDRFSAERLKGVDSTLKIQPAELGDSAVYLCASSRDRNTEAFFGQGTRLTVV.

This clone was seen repeatedly, ten times or more. The chain uses TRBV11-2 and TRBJ2-2; maybe TRBD2 (6 bases). Germline V gene data show CDR1 as SGHAT and CDR2 as FQNNGV. This CDR3 contains 16 residues. V lost 4 bases and J 6 bases, leaving 18 bases between the germline ends. CDR3 sequence reads: CASSSMGGSGSGELFF. CDR3 DNA: TGTGCCAGCAGCTCTATGGGGGGTTCGGGATCCGGGGAGCTGTTTTTT.

Points on this clone: The junction departs from germline at one end; a sequencing error may be responsible. J is TRBJ2-5 and V is TRBV4-2; D may match TRBD1 or TRBD2 (5 bases each). The J call may be incorrect, as the DNA end agrees better with TRBJ2-7. The CDR3 is 16 amino acids. Per the germline V gene, CDR1 is LGHNA and CDR2 is YNFKEQ. CDR3 region: CAGSQEEGPSSYEQYF. As DNA, the CDR3 is TGTGCCGGCAGCCAAGAAGAGGGGCCCAGCTCCTACGAGCAGTACTTC.

The chain recombines TRBV6-5 with TRBJ1-2; the match to TRBD1 covers 7 bases. There are 15 residues in the CDR3. The trim removed 4 bases at V and 3 bases at J, leaving 8 bases unmatched. In germline, CDR1 is MNHEY, CDR2 SVGAGI. CDR3 coding DNA: TGTGCCAGCAGTTTGAACCGACAGGGACACTATGGCTACACCTTC. It specifies CASSLNRQGHYGYTF.

The gene calls are TRBV28 and TRBJ2-5; D is possibly TRBD2 (6 bases). V dropped 5 bases and J dropped 5 bases, with 15 bases sitting between them. From germline, CDR1 is MDHEN and CDR2 SYDVKM. CDR3 size: 14 residues. CDR3 nucleotides: TGTGCCAGCAGTCCAGGAGGGGCCGGGGAGACCCAGTACTTC. It is translated as CASSPGGAGETQYF.

This clone is a singleton in its sample. The V call is TRBV28, the J call TRBJ2-7; no firm D call. Trimming shortened V by 7 bases and J by 0 bases, and 16 bases separated the two germline ends. Germline values: CDR1 MDHEN, CDR2 SYDVKM. The CDR3 sequence is 15 residues long. The DNA for the CDR3 is TGTGCCAGCATCCCCCCGGGCGCCACCTCCTACGAGCAGTACTTC. Translated, it gives CASIPPGATSYEQYF.

This chain links TRBV6-1 with TRBJ1-2; D is uncertain. V gave up 6 bases and J gave up 4 bases, with 9 bases separating them. The CDR3 consists of 12 residues. Germline-derived CDR1 and CDR2 are MNHNS and SASEGT. The CDR3: CASSRQTYGYTF. The CDR3 DNA sequence: TGTGCCAGCAGCCGGCAGACCTATGGCTACACCTTC.

This clone was counted only a few times. V usage is TRBV30 and J usage is TRBJ2-5, with 13 bases aligning to TRBD2. The J call may not be correct, given that the DNA end is closer to TRBJ2-7. Germline assignment: CDR1 GTSNPN and CDR2 SVGIG (reference sequence). The CDR3 spans 15 residues. CDR3 sequence: CAWTSGLAGEDEQYF. The CDR3 DNA is TGTGCCTGGACCAGTGGACTAGCGGGAGAGGACGAGCAGTACTTC.